One and the same sample provided the 8 T cell receptor beta chains below, sequenced in a study of T cell responses to AZD1222 COVID-19 vaccine. Generated by immunoSEQ multiplex PCR, the TCRdb table keeps only in-frame clones and is missing some. The table lists some 150,000 clones, roughly 88% of them singletons. The input for sequencing was peripheral blood, taken 28 days after the second dose of the MenACWY control vaccine. Receptors were obtained from an adult who received the MenACWY meningococcal vaccine as a control.

V usage is TRBV28 and J usage is TRBJ1-4; D is uncertain. V gave up 1 base and J gave up 11 bases, with 5 bases separating them. The CDR3 contains 11 residues. The germline CDR1 and CDR2 sequences are MDHEN and SYDVKM. CDR3 sequence reads: CASSLFEKLFF. The CDR3 DNA sequence: TGTGCCAGCAGTTTATTTGAGAAACTGTTTTTT.

The chain has TRBV7-8 and TRBJ1-4; D may be TRBD1 (5 bases). From germline, CDR1 is SGHVS and CDR2 FQNEAQ. This CDR3 is built from 15 residues. Trimming shortened V by 5 bases and J by 0 bases, and 10 bases separated the two germline ends. The CDR3, as DNA: TGTGCCAGCAGCACAAGACAGTCAACTAATGAAAAACTGTTTTTT. This encodes CASSTRQSTNEKLFF. The complete variable domain, with remaining parts taken from reference TRBV7-8 and TRBJ1-4, reads GAGVSQSPRYKVAKRGQDVALRCDPISGHVSLFWYQQALGQGPEFLTYFQNEAQLDKSGLPSDRFFAERPEGSVSTLKIQRTQQEDSAVYLCASSTRQSTNEKLFFGSGTQLSVL.

This sequence joins TRBV29-1 and TRBJ1-1; a possible D gene is TRBD1 (5 bases). CDR1 SQVTM and CDR2 ANQGSEA come from the germline V gene. This CDR3 contains 13 residues. Deletions cut 2 bases from V and 1 base from J, with 8 bases between. The CDR3 DNA is TGCAGCGTTGAAAAAGGACAGAACACTGAAGCTTTCTTT. Encoded protein: CSVEKGQNTEAFF.

The chain carries TRBV5-1 and TRBJ2-1; perhaps TRBD2 as D (6 bases). V dropped 2 bases and J dropped 9 bases, with 18 bases sitting between them. Germline V gene lookup returns CDR1 SGHRS and CDR2 YFSETQ. The CDR3 runs to 15 residues. CDR3 sequence (DNA): TGCGCCAGCAGCTTTTTATCTGGGACTCTCGCTGAGCAGTTCTTC. Its protein is CASSFLSGTLAEQFF.

This chain links TRBV2 with TRBJ1-2; 10 nucleotides match TRBD1. Germline V lookup: CDR1 SNHLY, CDR2 FYNNEI. CDR3 length equals 14 residues. V trimming: 6 bases; J trimming: 4 bases; junction bases outside the gene matches: 5. CDR3 in amino acids: CASRRDRGGYGYTF. The DNA of the CDR3 is TGTGCCAGCAGGAGGGACAGGGGTGGCTATGGCTACACCTTC.

V usage is TRBV5-1 and J usage is TRBJ1-2; the D is unclear. Trimming removed 0 bases at V and 9 bases at J, with 12 bases between. The CDR3 has 13 residues. The germline V gene encodes CDR1 SGHRS and CDR2 YFSETQ. The CDR3 here is CASSLGLEGRYTF. The CDR3 DNA reads as TGCGCCAGCAGCTTGGGCCTTGAGGGCCGCTACACCTTC.

Here the CDR3 DNA reads TGTGCCAGCAGGACAGGGGGTCACAATGAGCAGTTCTTC. Its translation: CASRTGGHNEQFF. The chain couples TRBV28 to TRBJ2-1, with 9 positions matching TRBD1. The CDR3 runs 13 residues. V lost 6 bases, J lost 5 bases, and 2 bases stayed unmatched. The germline gives CDR1 MDHEN, CDR2 SYDVKM.

This clone has just one count. The rearrangement links TRBV2 to TRBJ2-7; TRBD1 aligns across 7 bases. Looked up from germline, CDR1 is SNHLY and CDR2 is FYNNEI. This CDR3 has 14 amino acids. J lost 0 bases, V lost 8 bases, and 7 bases had no gene match. This chain's CDR3 is CASERQGYSYEQYF. CDR3 bases: TGTGCCAGCGAAAGACAGGGTTACTCCTACGAGCAGTACTTC.